The source of this T cell receptor (beta chain) is a study of T cell responses to AZD1222 COVID-19 vaccine. Overall study results and limits: In a largely white British group with more females than males, clonal diversity was possibly underestimated.

With regard to this clone: Its specificity is unknown.

Produced via immunoSEQ multiplex PCR; TCRdb's table is partial and in-frame only. The sample carries over 150,000 clones, approximately 90% recorded once. V dropped 5 bases and J dropped 11 bases, with 16 bases sitting between them. The CDR3 length is 14 residues. Per the germline V gene, CDR1 is SGHTA and CDR2 is FQGNSA. The sequences come from peripheral blood, collected on day 0 of MenACWY control vaccination. This receptor was obtained from an adult in good health. The chain employs TRBV7-2 and TRBJ1-6, with a tentative D call TRBD1 (6 bases). The CDR3 DNA follows: TGTGCCAGCAGCCAACCGGGACACCCCCCACCCCTCCACTTT. Translation: CASSQPGHPPPLHF.